Shown below are 18 T cell receptor beta chains from a single sample sequenced in a study of blood T cells in healthy people across ages. Combining a sample-barcoded 5' primer with a J-beta primer mix, a second PCR ran for roughly 6 to 11 cycles. TCRdb redid the calling of the 5' RACE reads with MiXCR, one entry per CDR3 protein. This table holds some 1 million distinct CDR3 sequences, under 55% found once. The sample taken for sequencing was blood. The source of these receptors is a woman aged 55-69 years in good health.

This clonotype was seen many times. CDR3: CASRNVGSLAKNIQYF. CDR3 sequence (DNA): TGTGCCAGCAGAAACGTGGGGTCATTGGCCAAAAACATTCAGTACTTC. The V call is TRBV6-2 or TRBV6-3, the J call TRBJ2-4, with D hard to call. CDR3 length equals 16 residues. CDR1 and CDR2 (germline): MNHEY, SVGEGT. Trimming took 6 bases from V and 1 from J, leaving 16 bases between them.

This chain connects TRBV25-1 to TRBJ2-5; D is uncertain. The germline V gene encodes CDR1 MGHDK and CDR2 SYGVNS. The V end was cut by 5 bases, the J end by 11 bases, with 24 bases between. CDR3 size: 15 residues. The CDR3 nucleotides read TGTGCCAGCAGTCCCCAGGATTTGATCTACAATGAGCAGTACTTC. Amino acids: CASSPQDLIYNEQYF.

This clonotype came up once. The chain is built from TRBV10-3 and TRBJ2-5; 7 bases fit TRBD1. The CDR3 has 15 residues. Germline assignment: CDR1 ENHRY and CDR2 SYGVKD. Losses at the gene ends were 6 bases for V and 11 bases for J; bases not matched to a gene: 18. DNA of the CDR3: TGTGCCATCAGGACAGGGACGTCTTCTGCGAATGAGCAGTACTTC. This gives the protein CAIRTGTSSANEQYF.

V and J are TRBV11-2 and TRBJ2-1, with D unclear. The CDR3 totals 15 residues. Trimming left V 5 bases short and J 4 bases short, with 15 bases between. The germline V gene has CDR1 SGHAT and CDR2 FQNNGV. This CDR3 is CASSPVKSNYNEQFF. The CDR3 DNA reads as TGTGCCAGCAGCCCCGTGAAGAGTAATTACAATGAGCAGTTCTTC.

Only a few counts were recorded for this clonotype. Here the CDR3 reads CAISGAGELFF. Here the CDR3 DNA reads TGTGCCATCAGTGGTGCCGGGGAGCTGTTTTTT. This chain joins TRBV10-3 and TRBJ2-2, with D hard to call. Between the trimmed V and J ends, which lost 4 bases and 6 bases, there was a span of 3 bases. The germline gives CDR1 ENHRY, CDR2 SYGVKD. CDR3 length equals 11 residues.

The chain joins TRBV5-1 to TRBJ2-1, with TRBD1 identical over 7 bases. This CDR3 comprises 17 residues. Germline V CDR1 and CDR2: SGHRS, YFSETQ. V gave up 3 bases and J gave up 0 bases; unmatched junction bases: 9. This CDR3 reads CASSSSGQANSYNEQFF. In DNA, the CDR3 is TGCGCCAGCAGCTCGTCCGGACAGGCCAACTCCTACAATGAGCAGTTCTTC.

The chain couples TRBV18 to TRBJ2-5; 9 bases are shared with TRBD2. The J call could be wrong; TRBJ2-7 is a better fit for the DNA end. Germline-derived CDR1 and CDR2 are KGHSH and LQKENI. This CDR3 comprises 15 residues. In DNA form, the CDR3 reads TGTGCCAGCTCACCACCAGGCGGGAGGGCCCCCGAGCAGTACTTC. This translates into CASSPPGGRAPEQYF.

The chain is built from TRBV6-2 or TRBV6-3 and TRBJ2-7; a weak D match, TRBD1 (6 bases). CDR1 MNHEY and CDR2 SVGEGT come from the germline V gene. The V gene lost 2 bases and the J gene lost 1 base, with 15 bases spanning the gap. The CDR3 totals 16 residues. Here the CDR3 DNA reads TGTGCCAGCAGTTACCACAGGGTTAAGTTGTCCTACGAGCAGTACTTC. Residues: CASSYHRVKLSYEQYF.

The genes are TRBV15 and TRBJ2-1; D gene ambiguous. The CDR3 is 15 amino acids. Deletions cut 3 bases from V and 5 bases from J, with 14 bases between. Germline values: CDR1 LNHNV, CDR2 YYDKDF (reference sequence). The CDR3 DNA reads as TGTGCCACCAGCAGCACCACGGCGGAGAACAATGAGCAGTTCTTC. Translated: CATSSTTAENNEQFF.

The sample holds a few counts of this clonotype. The V gene is TRBV7-2, the J gene TRBJ1-6, with 10 bases fitting TRBD1. CDR1 and CDR2 (germline): SGHTA, FQGNSA. The ends lost 5 bases at V and 5 bases at J; junction bases unmatched: 9. This CDR3 has 17 amino acids. Written as DNA, the CDR3 is TGTGCCAGCAGCCCCTCGGACAGGGGGTTTAATAATTCACCCCTCCACTTT. It is translated as CASSPSDRGFNNSPLHF.

This clonotype was detected only once. An end of the junction differs from the germline gene, which may be a read error. The chain employs TRBV27 and TRBJ1-6; no clear D. The CDR3 covers 15 residues. Germline V CDR1 and CDR2: MNHEY, SMNVEV (reference sequence). The DNA of the CDR3 is TGTGCCAGCAGCCCCCGAGAGTCCTATAATTCATCCCTCCACTTT. Translation: CASSPRESYNSSLHF.

The rearrangement links TRBV7-8 to TRBJ2-1; no definite D call. TRBJ2-7 explains the end of the DNA better; the J call may be wrong. This CDR3 contains 14 residues. In germline, CDR1 is SGHVS, CDR2 FQNEAQ. In DNA, the CDR3 is TGTGCCAGCACCGCAGCCCAGGAGAACAATGAGCAGTACTTC. Translation: CASTAAQENNEQYF.

This chain links TRBV6-5 with TRBJ2-1; the D call may be TRBD1 or TRBD2 (5 bases each). The CDR3 is 12 residues long. Looked up from germline, CDR1 is MNHEY and CDR2 is SVGAGI. The V gene lost 5 bases and the J gene lost 7 bases, with 9 bases spanning the gap. In nucleotides, the CDR3 is TGTGCCAGCAGTGCCGGGGCAAATGAGCAGTTCTTC. As protein: CASSAGANEQFF.

In its sample, this clonotype was seen many times. This chain's CDR3 is CASSVFHGDTQYF. The CDR3 bases are TGTGCCAGCAGTGTATTTCACGGTGATACGCAGTATTTT. The rearrangement joins TRBV12-3 or TRBV12-4 to TRBJ2-3; D call uncertain. The CDR3 consists of 13 residues. The ends were cut back, 5 bases at V and 6 bases at J, with 12 bases in the middle.

The V call is TRBV18, the J call TRBJ2-3; 10 bases agree with TRBD1. The V segment lost 3 bases and the J segment 2 bases; nucleotides outside the gene matches: 11. The CDR3 contains 18 residues. Germline assignment: CDR1 KGHSH and CDR2 LQKENI. The chain's CDR3 is CASSPQPGDRGNTDTQYF. In nucleotides, the CDR3 is TGTGCCAGCTCACCCCAACCCGGGGACAGGGGTAACACAGATACGCAGTATTTT. Variable domain in full (rest from reference TRBV18 and TRBJ2-3): NAGVMQNPRHLVRRRGQEARLRCSPMKGHSHVYWYRQLPEEGLKFMVYLQKENIIDESGMPKERFSAEFPKEGPSILRIQQVVRGDSAAYFCASSPQPGDRGNTDTQYFGPGTRLTVL.

The genes are TRBV2 and TRBJ2-1; perhaps D is TRBD1 or TRBD2 (5 bases each). The CDR3 consists of 14 residues. Germline V CDR1 and CDR2: SNHLY, FYNNEI. The V end was cut by 9 bases, the J end by 3 bases, with 15 bases between. CDR3 amino acids: CASTSGANYNEQFF. The CDR3 nucleotides are TGTGCCAGTACCTCCGGGGCCAACTACAATGAGCAGTTCTTC.

In its sample, this clonotype was seen once. At one of its ends the junction is not consistent with the germline gene, which may arise from a read error. The chain is built from TRBV12-3 or TRBV12-4 and TRBJ2-3; 7 positions match TRBD2. The CDR3 covers 15 residues. The CDR3 region is CASRPSGRYTDTQYF. Here the CDR3 DNA reads TGTGCCAGCAGACCTAGCGGAAGGTACACAGATACGCAGTATTTC.

V is TRBV12-3 or TRBV12-4 and J is TRBJ1-5; weak D call: TRBD1 (5 bases). The V end was cut by 2 bases, the J end by 4 bases, with 18 bases between. The CDR3 contains 17 residues. The CDR3 loop reads CASSLLGTRGGNQPQHF. The CDR3, as DNA: TGTGCCAGCAGTTTACTCGGGACCCGGGGAGGGAATCAGCCCCAGCATTTT.